These T cell receptor beta chains were read from a single sample in a study of blood T cell repertoires in COVID-19. Clones were read by immunoSEQ multiplex PCR, and TCRdb kept only the in-frame ones, dropping some. The sample has under 50,000 clones, approximately 77% seen once. What was sequenced was peripheral blood. These receptors originate from an older woman with acute or convalescent COVID-19. Both conserved end residues are part of each CDR3. The D gene is left open where the match is weak. Size values are once, few and many counts, or a class for expanded clones, and some rows have none.

>TRBJ2-2|NA|TRBV6-6|NA
TGTGCCAGCAGACAAACACGGGCGAACACCGGGGAGCTGTTTTTT
CASRQTRANTGELFF
>TRBJ2-1|NA|TRBV7-9|TRBD1
TGTGCCAGCAGCAGGGACAGGGGAGACAATGAGCAGTTCTTC
CASSRDRGDNEQFF
>TRBJ1-5|once|TRBV19|NA
TGTGCCAGTAGTATGGGCTTTCAGCCCCAGCATTTT
CASSMGFQPQHF
>TRBJ2-3|NA|TRBV28|NA
TGTGCCAGCAGTGACTTAGCGCCACGGATGGGAAGTACGCAGTATTTT
CASSDLAPRMGSTQYF
>TRBJ2-7|NA|TRBV11-3|TRBD2
TGTGCCAGCAGCAAACCGGGACTAGGATACGAGCAGTACTTC
CASSKPGLGYEQYF
>TRBJ1-5|once|TRBV7-2|TRBD1
TGTGCCAGCAGCTTGTCCGGGACAGTCAATCAGCCCCAGCATTTT
CASSLSGTVNQPQHF
>TRBJ1-2|NA|TRBV18|NA
TGTGCCACCAATCGCGGTGTGAGGACTGACTCCCCACTCTATGGCTACACCTTC
CATNRGVRTDSPLYGYTF
>TRBJ2-1|NA|TRBV20-1|TRBD2
TGCAGTGCTAGTGGACTAGCGGGAGGGGGTGAGCAGTTCTTC
CSASGLAGGGEQFF
>TRBJ2-5|NA|TRBV2|TRBD2
TGTGCCAGCAACCCCTCTAGCGGGCAAGAGACCCAGTACTTC
CASNPSSGQETQYF
>TRBJ2-5|NA|TRBV6-1|TRBD2
TGTGCCAGCAGTGAAAAATTCGGGGGGAGGGCCCGAAAGACCCAGTACTTC
CASSEKFGGRARKTQYF
>TRBJ1-5|NA|TRBV30|NA
TGTGCCTGGAGTGTACCGACAGATAATCAGCCCCAGCATTTT
CAWSVPTDNQPQHF
>TRBJ1-3|few|TRBV7-9|TRBD1
TGTGCCAGCAGCTTTGGACAGGAGCGAGTCTCTGGAAACACCATATATTTT
CASSFGQERVSGNTIYF
>TRBJ2-7|NA|TRBV5-1|NA
TGCGCCAGCAGCTCTGGGGGGAGTCACTACGAGCAGTACTTC
CASSSGGSHYEQYF
>TRBJ2-7|NA|TRBV4-2|NA
TGTGCCAGCAGCATACCCGGGATTACTAGCTCCTACGAGCAGTACTTC
CASSIPGITSSYEQYF
>TRBJ2-1|NA|TRBV19|NA
TGTGCCAGTAGTCTCTACCGCAATGAGCAGTTCTTC
CASSLYRNEQFF
>TRBJ2-5|NA|TRBV5-1|NA
TGCGCCAGCAGCGTAGGGTCAGGAGGCATCCAAGAGACCCAGTACTTC
CASSVGSGGIQETQYF
>TRBJ1-5|NA|TRBV30|NA
TGTGCCTGGAGTCCAATGACAGGGCCCCAGCATTTT
CAWSPMTGPQHF
>TRBJ2-1|few|TRBV28|NA
TGTGCCTTAGGCGGGACCATCTACAATGAGCAGTTCTTC
CALGGTIYNEQFF
>TRBJ1-2|few|TRBV11-3|NA
TGTGCCAGCAGCGATAAGGATCCTCCCCCCGGGTATGGCTACACCTTC
CASSDKDPPPGYGYTF
>TRBJ1-1|NA|TRBV6-5|NA
TGTGCCAGCAGTTATTTGGGGGCGTCTGAAGCTTTCTTT
CASSYLGASEAFF
>TRBJ1-2|NA|TRBV7-8|TRBD1
TGTGCCAGCAGCTTAGGCCACCCCCGGGACAGGGACTACACCTTC
CASSLGHPRDRDYTF
>TRBJ1-2|NA|TRBV19|NA
TGTGCCAGTAGTATCCCCTCGCCGCGGGGGGACTATGGCTACACCTTC
CASSIPSPRGDYGYTF
>TRBJ1-2|few|TRBV28|TRBD1
TGTGCCAGTTCTACTGGGCAGGGGGCGAAGGGCTACACCTTC
CASSTGQGAKGYTF
>TRBJ2-7|NA|TRBV14|NA
TGTGCCAGCAGCCGACGACTAGTTGGCGAGCAGTACTTC
CASSRRLVGEQYF
>TRBJ2-5|NA|TRBV14|NA
TGTGCCAGCAGCCAAGTGGGTACGGGAGTTAAAGAGACCCAGTACTTC
CASSQVGTGVKETQYF
>TRBJ2-3|NA|TRBV29-1|TRBD1
TGCAGCGTTGGGAACAGGGGGGCGGCAGATACGCAGTATTTT
CSVGNRGAADTQYF
>TRBJ2-1|once|TRBV19|TRBD1
TGTGCCAGTAGAGGGGACAGCACCTTTTATTTTGAGCAGTTCTTC
CASRGDSTFYFEQFF
>TRBJ2-3|NA|TRBV29-1|NA
TGCAGCGTAAAGCGAAGAGACACAGATACGCAGTATTTT
CSVKRRDTDTQYF
>TRBJ2-5|NA|TRBV24-1|TRBD1
TGTGCCACCAGTGCCCCAGGGGGCGCCGAGACCCAGTACTTC
CATSAPGGAETQYF
>TRBJ2-6|NA|TRBV19|TRBD2
TGTGCCAGTAGTGCCTTCACTAGCGGGAGGGGTGACCCTAACTCTGGGGCCAACGTCCTGACTTTC
CASSAFTSGRGDPNSGANVLTF
>TRBJ2-2|NA|TRBV6-5|TRBD2
TGTGCCAGCAGACTAGCGGGAGGTTACACCGGGGAGCTGTTTTTT
CASRLAGGYTGELFF
>TRBJ2-1|NA|TRBV6-5|NA
TGTGCCAGCGGCCTCGAATCTTTACCCGACAATGAGCAGTTCTTC
CASGLESLPDNEQFF
>TRBJ1-6|NA|TRBV25-1|NA
TGTGCCAGCAGTCTCGCGAGGATTTCGGATAATTCACCCCTCCACTTT
CASSLARISDNSPLHF
>TRBJ2-2|NA|TRBV6-6|TRBD1
TGTGCCAGCAAAGGACAGGGAGACACCGGGGAGCTGTTTTTT
CASKGQGDTGELFF
>TRBJ2-7|NA|TRBV6-2/TRBV6-3|TRBD1
TGTGCCAGCAGTTTCGGGACAGGTGTCTACGAGCAGTACTTC
CASSFGTGVYEQYF
>TRBJ2-3|NA|TRBV24-1|NA
TGTGCCACCAGTGACCCAGCTAGTCCCACAGATACGCAGTATTTT
CATSDPASPTDTQYF
>TRBJ2-5|NA|TRBV9|TRBD2
TGTGCCAGCAGCGTATCCCTACTAGCGGAGGGGGGCCTCCAAGAGACCCAGTACTTC
CASSVSLLAEGGLQETQYF
>TRBJ1-4|NA|TRBV5-1|NA
TGCGCCAGCAGCTTGAGAGGCGCCCTTAATGAAAAACTGTTTTTT
CASSLRGALNEKLFF
>TRBJ2-1|NA|TRBV11-2|TRBD2
TGTGCCAGCAGCCCTACGGCAGGACTAGCGGGAGCTGAGCAGTTCTTC
CASSPTAGLAGAEQFF
>TRBJ2-5|NA|TRBV7-6|NA
TGTGCCAGCAGCTTTGGTAACTTAGGACACAGGTCCCGAGAGACCCAGTACTTC
CASSFGNLGHRSRETQYF
>TRBJ1-4|few|TRBV2|NA
TGTGCCAGCAGGCGGGGCTCTAATGAAAAACTGTTTTTT
CASRRGSNEKLFF
>TRBJ2-2|few|TRBV4-1|TRBD2
TGCGCCAGCAGCCGGGGCCCGGGACTAGCGGGAGCCACCGGGGAGCTGTTTTTT
CASSRGPGLAGATGELFF
>TRBJ2-7|NA|TRBV15|TRBD1
TGTGCCACCAGCAGGGGGGGACAGGGGAATTACGAGCAGTACTTC
CATSRGGQGNYEQYF